This T cell receptor beta chain was obtained from a study of T cell repertoires in cytomegalovirus infection. The CDR3 sequence is 14 residues long. Germline CDR1 and CDR2: SNHLY and FYNNEI. The V end was cut by 6 bases, the J end by 0 bases, with 11 bases between. With regard to this clonotype: Its matching antigen is unknown.

MiXCR, applied by TCRdb to the reads, yields one record per CDR3 protein. The table has some 560,000 distinct CDR3 sequences, 40% seen once. The TCR sequence derives from a human donor in good health (CMV status not recorded). Some clones in this sample may be carry-over from other donors' samples. The gene calls are TRBV2 and TRBJ1-1; D unclear. Here the sequenced sample was cultured PBMCs, taken from culture after CMV antigen stimulation. CDR3 bases: TGTGCCAGCAGCAACCGGGCCGTGAACACTGAAGCTTTCTTT. It translates to CASSNRAVNTEAFF.